Listed below are T cell receptor beta chains from one sample, sequenced in a study of regulatory T cells in long-lasting Graves disease. Using its own MiXCR run on the multiplex PCR reads, TCRdb lists one record per CDR3 protein. This table holds about 220,000 distinct CDR3 sequences, about 16% found once. The sequencing used peripheral blood mononuclear cells (PBMCs), collected at new diagnosis, from a patient treated with antithyroid drugs. The receptors originated from a female donor with Graves disease. CDR3s include the opening cysteine and the closing phenylalanine or tryptophan. The D gene is left open where the match is weak. The size field is filled for only some rows; it gives once, few, many or a size class.

abundance: NA
d_gene: NA
j_gene: TRBJ2-1
v_gene: TRBV11-2
CDR3aa: CASSSISGRYNEQFF
CDR3nt: TGTGCCAGCAGCTCCATTAGCGGACGCTACAATGAGCAGTTCTTC

abundance: many
d_gene: TRBD2
j_gene: TRBJ2-7
v_gene: TRBV11-2
CDR3aa: CASSLVPPGTTLYEQYF
CDR3nt: TGTGCCAGCAGCTTAGTTCCCCCCGGGACTACTCTCTACGAGCAGTACTTC

abundance: few
d_gene: NA
j_gene: TRBJ2-5
v_gene: TRBV9
CDR3aa: CASSVAPGEMWTQYF
CDR3nt: TGTGCCAGCAGCGTAGCCCCAGGGGAGATGTGGACCCAGTACTTC

abundance: many
d_gene: TRBD1
j_gene: TRBJ2-3
v_gene: TRBV5-1
CDR3aa: CASSRQGTITDTQYF
CDR3nt: TGCGCCAGCAGCCGACAGGGGACCATCACAGATACGCAGTATTTT

abundance: many
d_gene: TRBD2
j_gene: TRBJ2-5
v_gene: TRBV19
CDR3aa: CASSKTSGGQETQYF
CDR3nt: TGTGCCAGTAGTAAGACTAGCGGGGGACAAGAGACCCAGTACTTC

abundance: many
d_gene: NA
j_gene: TRBJ1-3
v_gene: TRBV7-9
CDR3aa: CASSLASQGHGNTIYF
CDR3nt: TGTGCCAGCAGCTTAGCGAGCCAGGGGCATGGAAACACCATATATTTT

abundance: many
d_gene: NA
j_gene: TRBJ2-1
v_gene: TRBV3-1
CDR3aa: CASSQAQDEQFF
CDR3nt: TGTGCCAGCAGCCAAGCACAGGATGAGCAGTTCTTC

abundance: many
d_gene: NA
j_gene: TRBJ2-7
v_gene: TRBV30
CDR3aa: CAWSSSPTQEQYF
CDR3nt: TGTGCCTGGAGTTCTTCCCCGACGCAAGAGCAGTACTTC

abundance: many
d_gene: NA
j_gene: TRBJ2-1
v_gene: TRBV10-1
CDR3aa: CASSESGSGYNEQFF
CDR3nt: TGCGCCAGCAGTGAAAGCGGGTCGGGCTACAATGAGCAGTTCTTC

abundance: many
d_gene: NA
j_gene: TRBJ1-1
v_gene: TRBV24-1
CDR3aa: CATSDSRQFEAFF
CDR3nt: TGTGCCACCAGTGACTCAAGACAGTTTGAAGCTTTCTTT

abundance: many
d_gene: NA
j_gene: TRBJ1-2
v_gene: TRBV2
CDR3aa: CASRTGGIGNYGYTF
CDR3nt: TGTGCCAGCCGAACGGGTGGAATCGGGAACTATGGCTACACCTTC

abundance: many
d_gene: NA
j_gene: TRBJ2-1
v_gene: TRBV20-1
CDR3aa: CSASGSYNEQFF
CDR3nt: TGCAGTGCTAGCGGTAGCTACAATGAGCAGTTCTTC